This T cell receptor (beta chain) was retrieved from a study of early T cells in non-severe SARS-CoV-2 infection. The germline V gene encodes CDR1 GTSNPN and CDR2 SVGIG (reference sequence). The CDR3 length is 14 residues. Trimming stripped 1 base from V and 6 bases from J, with 14 bases between. TCRdb analysed the 5' RACE reads with MiXCR anew, one entry per CDR3 protein. The repertoire includes around 50,000 distinct CDR3 sequences, about 12% of them detected once, and 2.9% sits in the top ten. The genes are TRBV30 and TRBJ2-3, with a tentative D call TRBD2 (6 bases). The sample comprised whole blood. The receptor comes from an adult who was a healthcare worker with PCR-confirmed SARS-CoV-2 infection or an uninfected control (not recorded which). The CDR3 spells CAWSDIGRKDTQYF. The CDR3 DNA sequence: TGTGCCTGGAGTGACATAGGGAGGAAGGATACGCAGTATTTT.